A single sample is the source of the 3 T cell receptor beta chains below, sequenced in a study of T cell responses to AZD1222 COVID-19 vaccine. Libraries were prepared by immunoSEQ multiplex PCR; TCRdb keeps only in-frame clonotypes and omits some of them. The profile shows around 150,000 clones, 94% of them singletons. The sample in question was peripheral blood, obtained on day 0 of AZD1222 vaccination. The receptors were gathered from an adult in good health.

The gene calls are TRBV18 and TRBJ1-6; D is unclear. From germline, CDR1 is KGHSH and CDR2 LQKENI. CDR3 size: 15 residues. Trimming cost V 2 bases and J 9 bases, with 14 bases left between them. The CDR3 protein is CASSPGGVGVSPLHF. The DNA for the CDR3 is TGTGCCAGCTCACCAGGTGGTGTTGGGGTTTCACCCCTCCACTTT.

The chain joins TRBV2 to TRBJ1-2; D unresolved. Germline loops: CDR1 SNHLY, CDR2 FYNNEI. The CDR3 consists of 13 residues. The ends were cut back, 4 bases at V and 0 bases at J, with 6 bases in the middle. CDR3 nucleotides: TGTGCCAGCAGTGTAGACACTAACTATGGCTACACCTTC. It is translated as CASSVDTNYGYTF.

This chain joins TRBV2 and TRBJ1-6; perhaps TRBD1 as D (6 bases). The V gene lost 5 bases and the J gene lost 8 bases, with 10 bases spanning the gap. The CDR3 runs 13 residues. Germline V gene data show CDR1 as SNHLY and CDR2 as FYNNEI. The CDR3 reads CASSKDRDSPLHF. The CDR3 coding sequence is TGTGCCAGCAGTAAGGACAGAGATTCACCCCTCCACTTT.